The source of this T cell receptor (beta chain) is a study of glioma-infiltrating T cells after dendritic cell vaccination. Study-wide background: The vaccine used monocyte-derived dendritic cells pulsed overnight with autologous tumor lysate. The study's findings and limits: Complete blood and tumor specimen sets were limited to few patients.

Stated time point: after dendritic cell vaccination, including at tumor progression/relapse. With regard to this clone: Its antigen remains unknown.

Input was 2 ug genomic DNA, or all available if less. The method was immunoSEQ multiplex PCR; TCRdb's version includes in-frame clones alone and lacks a portion of them. The data hold about 65,000 clones, with approximately 89% observed a single time. V gave up 6 bases and J gave up 0 bases, with 3 bases separating them. Germline V gives CDR1 LNHDA, CDR2 SQIVND (reference sequence). CDR3 length: 12 amino acids. This rearrangement joins TRBV19 to TRBJ1-5; D is uncertain. This sample comprised blood, obtained after dendritic cell vaccination. The receptor comes from a human donor with glioblastoma. CDR3 DNA sequence: TGTGCCAGTAGATATAGCAATCAGCCCCAGCATTTT. This codes for CASRYSNQPQHF.